This record covers a single T cell receptor (beta chain). Using its own MiXCR run on the RT-PCR reads, TCRdb lists one record per CDR3 protein. The table has hundreds of thousands of distinct CDR3 sequences, more than 13% seen once. Germline CDR1 and CDR2: DFQATT and SNEGSKA (reference sequence). There are 14 residues in the CDR3. With 5 bases removed from V and 3 bases from J, the gap between germline ends came to 16 bases. The sample comprised memory CD4+ T cells from blood. The chain links TRBV20-1 to TRBJ1-1; D is possibly TRBD1 (5 bases). The clonotype was recovered from a female donor in good health, serving as a healthy control. CDR3 nucleotides: TGCAGTGCTCCCCGGGTCGGCAGGGACACTGAAGCTTTCTTT. Protein: CSAPRVGRDTEAFF.